Only a few counts were recorded for the clone carrying this T cell receptor (beta chain). This entry belongs to a study of patients and donors after allogeneic stem cell transplantation. This CDR3 contains 13 residues. The germline CDR1 and CDR2 sequences are DFQATT and SNEGSKA (reference sequence). Trimming removed 6 bases from V and 8 bases from J; junction bases left unmatched: 2. TCRdb recomputed calls from the RT-PCR reads with MiXCR, one row per CDR3 protein. The data show about a million distinct CDR3 sequences, approximately 19% seen once. This rearrangement joins TRBV20-1 to TRBJ2-1; 15 nucleotides line up with TRBD2. The TCR sequence derives from a human donor who was either an allogeneic HSCT recipient or a stem cell or donor lymphocyte infusion donor (not recorded which). It is not recorded whose cells these are; they may come from a transplant donor. The sequencing sample was made of blood, either unsorted or a sorted T cell fraction (not recorded which). CDR3: CSARTSGRDEQFF. The CDR3 DNA follows: TGCAGTGCCAGGACTAGCGGGAGGGATGAGCAGTTCTTC.